This T cell receptor beta chain was profiled in a study of read filtering for tumor transcriptome and immune sequencing. The CDR3 contains 16 residues. Trimming cost V 5 bases and J 2 bases, with 17 bases left between them. The germline CDR1 and CDR2 sequences are SGHTA and FQGNSA. The library was built from about 370 ng RNA with molecular barcoded adaptors for alpha/delta and beta/gamma chains. TCRdb called the reads again in MiXCR, with one record for every CDR3 protein. The sample holds tens of thousands of distinct CDR3 sequences, about 15% seen once. This clonotype was observed at least ten times.

The TCR was taken from a donor older than 35 with multiple myeloma. V gene TRBV7-2 combines with J gene TRBJ2-3, with D tentatively TRBD1 (6 bases). Input material: a population of CD138-negative cells sorted from bone marrow. The CDR3 protein is CASSPPRRTATDTQYF. In DNA, the CDR3 is TGTGCCAGCAGCCCACCCCGAAGGACAGCCACAGATACGCAGTATTTT.